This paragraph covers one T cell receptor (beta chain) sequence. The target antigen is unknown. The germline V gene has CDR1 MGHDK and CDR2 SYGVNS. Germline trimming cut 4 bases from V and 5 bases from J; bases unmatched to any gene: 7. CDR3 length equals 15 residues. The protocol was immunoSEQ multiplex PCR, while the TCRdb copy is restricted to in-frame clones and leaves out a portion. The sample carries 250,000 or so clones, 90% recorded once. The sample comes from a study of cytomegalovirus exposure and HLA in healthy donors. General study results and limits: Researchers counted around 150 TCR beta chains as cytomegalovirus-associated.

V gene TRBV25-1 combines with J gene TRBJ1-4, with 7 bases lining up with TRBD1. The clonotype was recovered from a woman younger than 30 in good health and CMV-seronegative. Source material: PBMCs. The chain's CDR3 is CASSVPGQRNEKLFF. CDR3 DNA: TGTGCCAGCAGTGTACCGGGACAGAGAAATGAAAAACTGTTTTTT.